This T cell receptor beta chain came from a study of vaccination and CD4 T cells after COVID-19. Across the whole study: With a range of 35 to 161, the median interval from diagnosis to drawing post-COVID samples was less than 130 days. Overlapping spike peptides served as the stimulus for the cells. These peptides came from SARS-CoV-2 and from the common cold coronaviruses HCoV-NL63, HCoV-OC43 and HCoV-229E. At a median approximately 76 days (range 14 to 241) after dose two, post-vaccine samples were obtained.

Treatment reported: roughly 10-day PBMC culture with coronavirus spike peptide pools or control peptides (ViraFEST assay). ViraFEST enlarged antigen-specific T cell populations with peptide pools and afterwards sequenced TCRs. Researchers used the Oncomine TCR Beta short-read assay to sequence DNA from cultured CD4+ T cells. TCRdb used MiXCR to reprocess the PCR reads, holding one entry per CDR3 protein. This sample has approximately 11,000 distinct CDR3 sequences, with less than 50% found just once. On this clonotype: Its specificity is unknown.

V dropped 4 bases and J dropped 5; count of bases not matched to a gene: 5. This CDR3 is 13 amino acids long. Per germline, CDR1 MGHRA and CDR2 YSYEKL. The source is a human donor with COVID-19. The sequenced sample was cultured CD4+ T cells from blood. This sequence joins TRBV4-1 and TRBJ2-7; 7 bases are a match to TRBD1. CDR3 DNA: TGCGCCAGCAGCCGGGAACAGGGGAACGAGCAGTACTTC. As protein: CASSREQGNEQYF.